This is a list of T cell receptor beta chains from one sample in a study of Ad26.COV2.S vaccination and SARS-CoV-2 variants. Profiled with immunoSEQ multiplex PCR; TCRdb holds only in-frame clones, not every one. Of about 350,000 clones listed, 70% to 90% are singletons. The starting material was peripheral blood, obtained in a trial of Ad26.COV2.S vaccine versus placebo. These TCRs come from a person aged 18-60 years who received the Ad26.COV2.S COVID-19 vaccine or a placebo. CDR3s include the opening cysteine and the closing phenylalanine or tryptophan. D genes are given only for firm matches. Size tells how often a clone was seen (once, few, many) or the class of an expanded clone, and some rows leave it out.

>TRBJ1-6|TRBV11-3|NA|NA
CASSLALAGQYNSPLHF
TGTGCCAGCAGCTTAGCGCTCGCGGGCCAATATAATTCACCCCTCCACTTT
>TRBJ1-5|TRBV7-9|few|NA
CASSLNTSNQPQHF
TGTGCCAGCAGCTTGAATACTAGCAATCAGCCCCAGCATTTT
>TRBJ2-5|TRBV7-9|NA|NA
CASSLSTSQETQYF
TGTGCCAGCAGCTTGTCGACTAGCCAAGAGACCCAGTACTTC
>TRBJ2-1|TRBV27|NA|NA
CASSLPGHTSSYNEQFF
TGTGCCAGCAGTTTACCTGGACACACCAGCTCCTACAATGAGCAGTTCTTC
>TRBJ2-3|TRBV3-1/TRBV3-2|NA|TRBD2
CASSQKNLAGSVGTDTQYF
TGTGCCAGCAGCCAAAAGAACTTAGCGGGGAGCGTGGGAACAGATACGCAGTATTTT
>TRBJ2-7|TRBV6-5|NA|NA
CASSYLPQGAYEQYF
TGTGCCAGCAGTTACCTCCCTCAGGGCGCCTACGAGCAGTACTTC
>TRBJ2-1|TRBV10-3|NA|TRBD2
CAISEGTSGRNEQFF
TGTGCCATCAGTGAGGGGACTAGCGGGAGGAATGAGCAGTTCTTC
>TRBJ2-3|TRBV28|NA|TRBD2
CASSLLGPGTSGIPSTDTQYF
TGTGCCAGCAGTTTGTTGGGGCCCGGGACTAGCGGAATCCCTAGCACAGATACGCAGTATTTT
>TRBJ2-7|TRBV7-2|NA|NA
CASSPNRGPYEQYF
TGTGCCAGCAGCCCCAACCGGGGCCCCTACGAGCAGTACTTC
>TRBJ1-6|TRBV5-6|NA|NA
CASSLWGRRPDNSPLHF
TGTGCCAGCAGCTTGTGGGGCAGGAGGCCCGATAATTCACCCCTCCACTTT
>TRBJ2-3|TRBV1|NA|NA
CTSSQDDTYPDTQYF
TGCACCAGCAGCCAAGATGACACCTACCCCGATACGCAGTATTTT
>TRBJ1-5|TRBV6-9|NA|NA
CASSWRGSVVAQHF
TGTGCCAGCAGTTGGCGGGGGTCGGTGGTGGCCCAGCATTTT
>TRBJ2-3|TRBV5-4|NA|TRBD1
CASSPQGGSASTDTQYF
TGTGCCAGCAGCCCACAGGGGGGTAGCGCTAGCACAGATACGCAGTATTTT
>TRBJ1-1|TRBV9|few|NA
CASSPQGGLNTEAFF
TGTGCCAGCAGCCCCCAAGGGGGGTTGAACACTGAAGCTTTCTTT
>TRBJ1-5|TRBV10-3|NA|NA
CAISESSTGAPSSQHF
TGTGCCATCAGTGAGTCTAGTACCGGGGCCCCCTCGTCCCAGCATTTT
>TRBJ1-1|TRBV5-4|NA|NA
CASSVVGGMNTEAFF
TGTGCCAGCAGCGTCGTAGGAGGAATGAACACTGAAGCTTTCTTT
>TRBJ2-3|TRBV10-3|NA|NA
CATSLPTDTQYF
TGTGCCACCTCATTACCCACAGATACGCAGTATTTT
>TRBJ2-7|TRBV5-1|NA|NA
CASSRPSLDEQYF
TGCGCCAGCAGCCGACCCAGTTTGGACGAGCAGTACTTC